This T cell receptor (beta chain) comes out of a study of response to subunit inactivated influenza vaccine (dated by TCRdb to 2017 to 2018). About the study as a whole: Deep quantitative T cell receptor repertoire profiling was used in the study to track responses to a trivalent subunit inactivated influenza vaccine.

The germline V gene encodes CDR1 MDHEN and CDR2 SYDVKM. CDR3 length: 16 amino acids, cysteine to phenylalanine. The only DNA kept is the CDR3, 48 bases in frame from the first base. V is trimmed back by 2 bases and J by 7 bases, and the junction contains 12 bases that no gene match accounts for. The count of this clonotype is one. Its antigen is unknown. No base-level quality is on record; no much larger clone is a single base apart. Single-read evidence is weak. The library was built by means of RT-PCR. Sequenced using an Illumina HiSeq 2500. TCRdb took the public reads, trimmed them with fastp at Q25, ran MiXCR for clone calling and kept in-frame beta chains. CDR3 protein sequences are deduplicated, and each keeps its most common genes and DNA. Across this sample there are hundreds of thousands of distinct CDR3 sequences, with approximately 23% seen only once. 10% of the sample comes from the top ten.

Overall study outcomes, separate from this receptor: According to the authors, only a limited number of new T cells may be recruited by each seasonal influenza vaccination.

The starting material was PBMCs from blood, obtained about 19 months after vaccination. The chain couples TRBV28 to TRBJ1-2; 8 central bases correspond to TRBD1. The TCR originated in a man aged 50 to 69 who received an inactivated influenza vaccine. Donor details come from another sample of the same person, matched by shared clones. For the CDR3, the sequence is CASSLRGYGQGSGYTF. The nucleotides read TGTGCCAGCAGTTTACGGGGGTACGGACAGGGAAGTGGCTACACCTTC.